The next 19 T cell receptor beta chains were all read from a single sample in a study of blood T cells in healthy people across ages. Alongside a J-beta primer mix, a sample-barcoded 5' primer served in a second PCR lasting roughly 7 to 12 cycles. In TCRdb, the 5' RACE reads were re-called with MiXCR into one record per CDR3 protein. This table has roughly 1.5 million distinct CDR3 sequences, around 40% appearing once. The specimen was blood. These receptors were taken from a woman in her late teens or twenties in good health.

This clonotype has a handful of counts. The chain recombines TRBV29-1 with TRBJ2-1, with 7 positions matching TRBD1. CDR1 is SQVTM, CDR2 ANQGSEA, per germline. CDR3 length: 18 amino acids. Trimming removed 6 bases from V and 0 bases from J; junction bases left unmatched: 17. The CDR3: CSVPPGQQNPSSYNEQFF. CDR3 bases: TGCAGCGTGCCGCCGGGACAGCAAAACCCAAGCTCCTACAATGAGCAGTTCTTC.

This clonotype showed up just a few times. V and J are TRBV5-1 and TRBJ2-7; 9 bases agree with TRBD2. V dropped 3 bases and J dropped 4; count of bases not matched to a gene: 14. The CDR3 is made up of 17 amino acids. Germline V lookup: CDR1 SGHRS, CDR2 YFSETQ. In DNA form, the CDR3 reads TGCGCCAGCAGCTCCACGCCGGGGGCGGGGGGGCGATACGAGCAGTACTTC. Encoded protein: CASSSTPGAGGRYEQYF.

CDR3 residues: CSARGVTGNSGANVLTF. Written as DNA, the CDR3 is TGCAGTGCTAGAGGCGTGACAGGGAACTCTGGGGCCAACGTCCTGACTTTC. The rearrangement links TRBV20-1 to TRBJ2-6; TRBD1 agrees at 7 bases. The CDR3 has 17 residues. With V trimmed by 1 base and J by 0 bases, 6 bases remained unmatched. Germline loops: CDR1 DFQATT, CDR2 SNEGSKA (reference sequence).

V usage is TRBV18 and J usage is TRBJ1-4; D remains ambiguous. Trimming removed 5 bases at V and 5 bases at J, with 9 bases between. The CDR3 spans 13 residues. Germline CDR1 and CDR2: KGHSH and LQKENI. The CDR3 coding sequence is TGTGCCAGCTCATTGGCAGAGAATGAAAAACTGTTTTTT. Encoded protein: CASSLAENEKLFF.

Concerning this clonotype: A much larger clone lies a single base off, so this may be a read error. The chain is built from TRBV11-1 and TRBJ1-2; D may be TRBD1 (6 bases). Germline CDR1 and CDR2: SGHAT and FQDESV (reference sequence). CDR3 length equals 13 residues. Deletions cut 5 bases from V and 3 bases from J, with 10 bases between. This CDR3 reads CASSPDSYYGYTF. Written as DNA, the CDR3 is TGTGCCAGCAGCCCGGACAGCTACTATGGCTACACCTTC.

Regarding this clonotype: The junction does not match germline at one end; this may be a read error. CDR3 DNA sequence: TGTGCCAGCAGCCCATCTAGCGGGACCCACCAAGGGACCCAGTACTTC. Amino acid sequence: CASSPSSGTHQGTQYF. V and J are TRBV7-9 and TRBJ2-5; 9 positions match TRBD2. This CDR3 has 16 residues. Germline lookup yields CDR1 SEHNR and CDR2 FQNEAQ (reference sequence). The full variable domain, rest sourced from reference TRBV7-9 and TRBJ2-5, is DTGVSQNPRHKITKRGQNVTFRCDPISEHNRLYWYRQTLGQGPEFLTYFQNEAQLEKSRLLSDRFSAERPKGSFSTLEIQRTEQGDSAMYLCASSPSSGTHQGTQYFGPGTRLLVL.

V and J are TRBV20-1 and TRBJ2-1; D gene uncertain. The germline V gene encodes CDR1 DFQATT and CDR2 SNEGSKA (reference sequence). This CDR3 region has 11 residues. Deletions cut 6 bases from V and 10 bases from J, with 13 bases between. The CDR3 coding sequence is TGCAGTGCCAACGACCAACCGGAGCAGTTCTTC. Translated, it gives CSANDQPEQFF.

V and J are TRBV7-9 and TRBJ1-6; 10 nucleotides match TRBD1. CDR3 length: 15 residues. Germline trimming cut 4 bases from V and 9 bases from J; bases unmatched to any gene: 6. Looked up from germline, CDR1 is SEHNR and CDR2 is FQNEAQ (reference sequence). The CDR3 nucleotides read TGTGCCAGCAGCTCTTCGGACAGGGGGACTTCACCCCTCCACTTT. Amino acids: CASSSSDRGTSPLHF.

The CDR3 here is CASSVGQGVKTQYF. The CDR3 DNA reads TGTGCCAGCAGCGTAGGACAGGGGGTTAAGACCCAGTACTTC. This chain links TRBV9 with TRBJ2-5; 9 nucleotides line up with TRBD1. Germline CDR1 SGDLS, CDR2 YYNGEE. Trimming removed 0 bases from V and 6 bases from J; junction bases left unmatched: 3. CDR3 length equals 14 residues.

This clonotype appeared a few times. The V gene is TRBV7-3, the J gene TRBJ2-2, with 8 bases matching TRBD1. Germline CDR1 and CDR2: SGHTA and FQGTGA. The CDR3 covers 16 residues. With V trimmed by 5 bases and J by 1 base, 6 bases remained unmatched. The CDR3 loop reads CASSPTGGLNTGELFF. CDR3 bases: TGTGCCAGCAGCCCAACAGGGGGTTTGAACACCGGGGAGCTGTTTTTT.

This clonotype has only a few counts. J is TRBJ2-7 and V is TRBV27; D gene ambiguous. Per the germline V gene, CDR1 is MNHEY and CDR2 is SMNVEV (reference sequence). Between the trimmed V and J ends, which lost 0 bases and 5 bases, there was a span of 8 bases. CDR3 length: 13 amino acids. This CDR3 is CASSLSSRDEQYF. CDR3 nucleotides: TGTGCCAGCAGTTTATCGAGCAGAGACGAGCAGTACTTC.

This sequence joins TRBV4-3 and TRBJ2-5; a weak D match, TRBD2 (7 bases). The DNA end is more similar to TRBJ2-1, so the J call may be wrong. The CDR3 is made up of 17 amino acids. Germline lookup yields CDR1 LGHNA and CDR2 YSLEER. The CDR3 DNA reads as TGCGCCAGCAGCCAAGTCAGGGGACTAACTGTTCAAGAGACCCAGTTCTTC. It is translated as CASSQVRGLTVQETQFF.

The chain has TRBV4-2 and TRBJ1-2; no firm D call. CDR1 LGHNA and CDR2 YNFKEQ come from the germline V gene. V lost 3 bases and J lost 2, with 13 bases in between. This CDR3 spans 15 amino acids. The CDR3 here is CASSHVSGNNYGYTF. The CDR3 nucleotides read TGTGCCAGCAGCCACGTTTCGGGTAACAACTATGGCTACACCTTC.

This clonotype was counted only a few times. The chain combines TRBV12-3 or TRBV12-4 with TRBJ1-1; 8 bases align to TRBD1. This CDR3 has 14 residues. V gave up 3 bases and J gave up 3 bases; unmatched junction bases: 3. The CDR3 nucleotides are TGTGCCAGCAGTTTCAGGGGGCTTGACACTGAAGCTTTCTTT. Its translation: CASSFRGLDTEAFF.

The CDR3 DNA reads TGCAGTGCTCGACCCCCAACTAATGAAAAACTGTTTTTT. Its protein is CSARPPTNEKLFF. This chain joins TRBV20-1 and TRBJ1-4; unclear D gene. The CDR3 totals 13 residues. The germline V and J ends were trimmed by 5 bases and 0 bases, with 7 bases remaining between them. CDR1 is DFQATT, CDR2 SNEGSKA, per germline (reference sequence).

The table lists this clonotype with a count of one. This rearrangement joins TRBV7-2 to TRBJ1-2, with a possible D match to TRBD1 (6 bases). Per the germline V gene, CDR1 is SGHTA and CDR2 is FQGNSA. This CDR3 is built from 16 residues. V was trimmed by 1 base and J by 7 bases, leaving 19 bases between them. The CDR3 sequence: CASSLGGVRGAGGYTF. The CDR3 DNA is TGTGCCAGCAGCTTAGGTGGAGTACGGGGGGCAGGTGGCTACACCTTC.

The sample holds a few counts of this clonotype. The J gene is TRBJ1-1, the V gene TRBV5-1; tentative D call: TRBD1 (6 bases). The germline V and J ends were trimmed by 6 bases and 5 bases, with 17 bases remaining between them. The V gene's germline CDR1 is SGHRS and CDR2 YFSETQ. The CDR3 runs to 14 residues. The CDR3 DNA sequence: TGCGCCAGCACCGTCCCCCCAGGGGAGACTGAAGCTTTCTTT. It translates to CASTVPPGETEAFF.

The J gene is TRBJ1-6, the V gene TRBV2; no firm D call. Trimming stripped 7 bases from V and 7 bases from J, with 11 bases between. Germline CDR1 reads SNHLY; CDR2 reads FYNNEI. There are 13 residues in the CDR3. CDR3 region: CASNAGGNSPLHF. The CDR3, as DNA: TGTGCCAGCAATGCAGGTGGCAATTCACCCCTCCACTTT.

The chain uses TRBV6-5 and TRBJ1-2; TRBD1 agrees at 7 bases. CDR1 and CDR2 (germline): MNHEY, SVGAGI. V dropped 4 bases and J dropped 5; count of bases not matched to a gene: 4. The CDR3 contains 13 residues. CDR3 bases: TGTGCCAGCAGTTTGACAGGGCAGTATGGCTACACCTTC. It encodes CASSLTGQYGYTF.